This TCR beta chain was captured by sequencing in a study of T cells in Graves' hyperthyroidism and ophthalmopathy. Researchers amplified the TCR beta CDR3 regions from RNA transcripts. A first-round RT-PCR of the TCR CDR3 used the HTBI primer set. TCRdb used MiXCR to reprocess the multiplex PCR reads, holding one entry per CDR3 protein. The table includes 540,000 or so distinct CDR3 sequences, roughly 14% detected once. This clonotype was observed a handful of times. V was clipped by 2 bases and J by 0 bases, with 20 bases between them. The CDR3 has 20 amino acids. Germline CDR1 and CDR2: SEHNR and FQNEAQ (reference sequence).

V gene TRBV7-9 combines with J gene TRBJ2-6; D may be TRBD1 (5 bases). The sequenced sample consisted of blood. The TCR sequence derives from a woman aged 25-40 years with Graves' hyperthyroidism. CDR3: CASSLQGLDRQLSGANVLTF. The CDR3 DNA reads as TGTGCCAGCAGCTTACAGGGCTTAGACAGACAACTCTCTGGGGCCAACGTCCTGACTTTC.